This T cell receptor (beta chain) comes out of a study of neoadjuvant anti-PD-1 for oral cavity cancer. As for the study in general: Patients without progression got a fourth dose around day 43. General observations from the study: Non-responders to neoadjuvant nivolumab had significantly more clonal PBMC T cells than responders.

The time point here: after neoadjuvant nivolumab, at surgical resection. In germline, CDR1 is MNHEY, CDR2 SMNVEV (reference sequence). There are 14 residues in the CDR3. V lost 3 bases to trimming and J lost 6 bases; unmatched junction nucleotides: 8. Assay: immunoSEQ multiplex PCR; the TCRdb copy retains only in-frame clones and omits some. Seen here are around 67,000 clones, around 85% observed once, and the top ten hold 2.5% to 3.5%. Concerning this clone itself: The target antigen is unknown.

This clonotype was obtained from a person between 40 and 79 years old with oral cavity squamous cell carcinoma. The source material was PBMCs, sampled after nivolumab (anti-PD-1) treatment. The chain is built from TRBV27 and TRBJ2-7; TRBD1 agrees at 7 bases. The CDR3 loop reads CASSFSPHRGEQYF. CDR3 coding DNA: TGTGCCAGCAGTTTTTCCCCCCACAGGGGCGAGCAGTACTTC.